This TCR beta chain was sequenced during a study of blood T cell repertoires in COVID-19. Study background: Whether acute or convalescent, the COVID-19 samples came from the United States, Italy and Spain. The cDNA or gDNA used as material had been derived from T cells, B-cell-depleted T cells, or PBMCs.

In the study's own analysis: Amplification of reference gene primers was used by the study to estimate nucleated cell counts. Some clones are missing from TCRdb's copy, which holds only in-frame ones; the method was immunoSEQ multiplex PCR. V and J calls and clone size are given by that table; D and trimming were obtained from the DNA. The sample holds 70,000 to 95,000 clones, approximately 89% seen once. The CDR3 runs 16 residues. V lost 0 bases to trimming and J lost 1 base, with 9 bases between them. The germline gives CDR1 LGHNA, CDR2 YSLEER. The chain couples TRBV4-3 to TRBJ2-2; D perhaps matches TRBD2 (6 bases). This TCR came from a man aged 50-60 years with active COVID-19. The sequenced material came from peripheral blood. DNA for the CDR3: TGCGCCAGCAGCCAAGATCCAGCGGGGAACACCGGGGAGCTGTTTTTT. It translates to CASSQDPAGNTGELFF.